The 17 T cell receptor beta chains below all came from one sample that was sequenced in a study of beta chain features in type 1 diabetes. The authors reverse transcribed all of the isolated RNA, so sequencing captured expressed TCRB transcripts. Libraries were prepared by immunoSEQ multiplex PCR; TCRdb keeps only in-frame clonotypes and omits some of them. The sample includes 300,000 to 400,000 clones, around 12% of them seen just once. Sample: naive CD4+ T cells from blood. These receptors came from a young man in good health.

A remark on this clone: The same CDR3 also results from other DNA sequences found in this sample. The chain employs TRBV5-1 and TRBJ2-5; 13 nucleotides align to TRBD2. Germline trimming cut 4 bases from V and 3 bases from J; bases unmatched to any gene: 3. The CDR3 sequence is 15 residues long. Per germline, CDR1 SGHRS and CDR2 YFSETQ. The CDR3: CASSRGLAGEETQYF. CDR3 nucleotides: TGCGCCAGCAGCCGCGGACTAGCGGGGGAAGAGACCCAGTACTTC.

This clone was counted between two and nine times. The gene calls are TRBV28 and TRBJ1-2; perhaps TRBD1 as D (6 bases). The V end lost 5 bases, the J end lost 8 bases, and 18 bases lay between the germline ends. Looked up from germline, CDR1 is MDHEN and CDR2 is SYDVKM. The CDR3 runs 14 residues. Here the CDR3 DNA reads TGTGCCAGCAGTGGTTTGCGGGGGGCGTGGGGCTACACCTTC. It is translated as CASSGLRGAWGYTF.

This clone has a handful of counts. V is TRBV9 and J is TRBJ2-3, with 8 positions matching TRBD2. Germline V gene lookup returns CDR1 SGDLS and CDR2 YYNGEE. Unmatched junction bases numbered 13, after V lost 4 bases and J lost 6 bases. The CDR3 runs to 16 residues. The CDR3 here is CASSPTGGGRPDTQYF. CDR3 sequence (DNA): TGTGCCAGCAGCCCCACTGGCGGGGGGCGACCCGATACGCAGTATTTT.

V is TRBV6-5 and J is TRBJ2-7; possible D gene TRBD2, 5 bases. The V and J ends lost 0 bases and 3 bases respectively, with 12 bases between them. The CDR3 is 15 residues long. Looked up from germline, CDR1 is MNHEY and CDR2 is SVGAGI. DNA for the CDR3: TGTGCCAGCAGTTACTCCCCAGGACGGGGCTACGAGCAGTACTTC. This sequence encodes CASSYSPGRGYEQYF.

V is TRBV6-6 and J is TRBJ2-1; 9 bases are a match to TRBD1. The germline CDR1 and CDR2 sequences are MNHNY and SVGAGI (reference sequence). The length of the CDR3 is 16 residues. V lost 5 bases to trimming and J lost 4 bases; unmatched junction nucleotides: 9. For the CDR3, the DNA is TGTGCCAGCAGTGCCGCGGGACAGGGTCTGTACAATGAGCAGTTCTTC. Translating gives CASSAAGQGLYNEQFF.

This clone was seen a handful of times. This sequence joins TRBV4-3 and TRBJ2-2, with 13 bases aligning to TRBD2. The CDR3 totals 17 residues. Germline CDR1 is LGHNA and CDR2 is YSLEER. The trim removed 4 bases at V and 6 bases at J, leaving 8 bases unmatched. CDR3 sequence reads: CASSLTPGLAGAGELFF. The CDR3 coding sequence is TGCGCCAGCAGCCTCACACCCGGACTAGCGGGGGCCGGGGAGCTGTTTTTT.

This clone has a handful of counts. J is TRBJ2-7 and V is TRBV28; D remains unclear. Germline CDR1 and CDR2: MDHEN and SYDVKM. Trimming shortened V by 3 bases and J by 3 bases, and 9 bases separated the two germline ends. This CDR3 region has 13 residues. In DNA, the CDR3 is TGTGCCAGCAGTTTGGGCCGAAGCTACGAGCAGTACTTC. This translates into CASSLGRSYEQYF. The full variable domain, in which reference TRBV28 and TRBJ2-7 provide the parts outside the CDR3, is DVKVTQSSRYLVKRTGEKVFLECVQDMDHENMFWYRQDPGLGLRLIYFSYDVKMKEKGDIPEGYSVSREKKERFSLILESASTNQTSMYLCASSLGRSYEQYFGPGTRLTVT.

The chain links TRBV6-6 to TRBJ2-1, with D tentatively TRBD2 (5 bases). In germline, CDR1 is MNHNY, CDR2 SVGAGI (reference sequence). The CDR3 length is 14 residues. The ends were cut back, 4 bases at V and 4 bases at J, with 11 bases in the middle. The CDR3 DNA sequence: TGTGCCAGCAGTTTAGCGAATCCTTACAATGAGCAGTTCTTC. It yields the protein CASSLANPYNEQFF.

The rearrangement uses TRBV14 and TRBJ2-1; D may be TRBD1 (6 bases). The ends were cut back, 4 bases at V and 7 bases at J, with 20 bases in the middle. This CDR3 has 16 amino acids. The germline V gene has CDR1 SGHDN and CDR2 FVKESK. The CDR3 is CASSPTGPHLFNEQFF. As DNA, the CDR3 is TGTGCCAGCAGCCCCACAGGGCCACACCTATTTAATGAGCAGTTCTTC.

V is TRBV7-9 and J is TRBJ1-4; D not resolved. The CDR3 covers 16 residues. The V gene's germline CDR1 is SEHNR and CDR2 FQNEAQ (reference sequence). V was trimmed by 1 base and J by 6 bases, leaving 15 bases between them. The CDR3 protein is CASSLGEREFDEKLFF. The CDR3 nucleotides are TGTGCCAGCAGCTTAGGAGAAAGGGAGTTCGATGAAAAACTGTTTTTT. The variable domain in full, completed from reference TRBV7-9 and TRBJ1-4, reads DTGVSQNPRHKITKRGQNVTFRCDPISEHNRLYWYRQTLGQGPEFLTYFQNEAQLEKSRLLSDRFSAERPKGSFSTLEIQRTEQGDSAMYLCASSLGEREFDEKLFFGSGTQLSVL.

This clone has a handful of counts. The chain employs TRBV18 and TRBJ1-1, with D hard to call. Trimming took off 0 bases at V and 7 bases at J, with 9 bases between the two ends. CDR3 length equals 13 residues. Looked up from germline, CDR1 is KGHSH and CDR2 is LQKENI. The CDR3 spells CASSPPSGDEAFF. For the CDR3, the DNA is TGTGCCAGCTCACCACCGTCCGGAGATGAAGCTTTCTTT.

The chain employs TRBV29-1 and TRBJ2-4; 7 positions agree with TRBD2. The CDR3 is 12 residues long. Germline V gene lookup returns CDR1 SQVTM and CDR2 ANQGSEA. Unmatched junction bases numbered 9, after V lost 7 bases and J lost 9 bases. CDR3 sequence: CSGTLPGGIQYF. CDR3 bases: TGCAGCGGCACACTGCCGGGGGGCATTCAGTACTTC.

The V and J genes are TRBV9 and TRBJ1-1; D is unresolved. The CDR3 is 16 residues long. Per germline, CDR1 SGDLS and CDR2 YYNGEE. V dropped 2 bases and J dropped 4 bases, with 18 bases sitting between them. CDR3 protein: CASSVSLRDSTTEAFF. CDR3 in DNA: TGTGCCAGCAGCGTCTCTCTTCGGGATAGCACCACTGAAGCTTTCTTT.

A few counts support this clone. This chain joins TRBV7-3 and TRBJ2-5; possible D gene TRBD1, 6 bases. There are 13 residues in the CDR3. Trimming took 5 bases from V and 2 from J, leaving 9 bases between them. Germline lookup yields CDR1 SGHTA and CDR2 FQGTGA. CDR3 in DNA: TGTGCCAGCAGCACAGGGAGTCAAGAGACCCAGTACTTC. Translation gives CASSTGSQETQYF. The full variable domain, its missing parts supplied by reference TRBV7-3 and TRBJ2-5, is GAGVSQTPSNKVTEKGKYVELRCDPISGHTALYWYRQSLGQGPEFLIYFQGTGAADDSGLPNDRFFAVRPEGSVSTLKIQRTERGDSAVYLCASSTGSQETQYFGPGTRLLVL.

This rearrangement joins TRBV5-1 to TRBJ2-6; 12 bases map to TRBD2. The germline V gene encodes CDR1 SGHRS and CDR2 YFSETQ. V lost 5 bases, J lost 0 bases, and 12 bases stayed unmatched. The CDR3 has 20 amino acids. CDR3 residues: CASSLPPLAGGLSGANVLTF. Here the CDR3 DNA reads TGCGCCAGCAGTTTACCTCCACTAGCGGGAGGCCTCTCTGGGGCCAACGTCCTGACTTTC.

The chain uses TRBV5-4 and TRBJ2-3; 8 bases agree with TRBD2. CDR3 size: 17 residues. V shed 4 bases, J shed 0 bases, and the junction held 10 bases outside the gene matches. The germline V gene encodes CDR1 SGHNT and CDR2 YYREEE (reference sequence). CDR3: CASSLGTRLVSTDTQYF. The CDR3 nucleotides are TGTGCCAGCAGCCTAGGGACTAGACTTGTGAGCACAGATACGCAGTATTTT.

This clone was counted only a few times. The chain joins TRBV11-1 to TRBJ2-5; tentatively, D is TRBD2 (5 bases). Germline V CDR1 and CDR2: SGHAT, FQDESV (reference sequence). Trimming took 3 bases from V and 3 from J, leaving 8 bases between them. The CDR3 is made up of 13 amino acids. The CDR3 coding sequence is TGTGCCAGCAGCTTGGGGAGAGAAGAGACCCAGTACTTC. This gives the protein CASSLGREETQYF. Filled out from reference TRBV11-1 and TRBJ2-5, the complete variable domain reads EAEVAQSPRYKITEKSQAVAFWCDPISGHATLYWYRQILGQGPELLVQFQDESVVDDSQLPKDRFSAERLKGVDSTLKIQPAELGDSAMYLCASSLGREETQYFGPGTRLLVL.